This passage covers 8 T cell receptor beta chains from one sample sequenced in a study of Ad26.COV2.S vaccination and SARS-CoV-2 variants. As to treatment: 15 to 20 received Ad26.COV2.S at low or high dose, single or two shots; about 5 received placebo; per-sample allocation not given. The study sampled participants on day 63 after the first vaccine or placebo injection. The protocol was immunoSEQ multiplex PCR, while the TCRdb copy is restricted to in-frame clones and leaves out a portion. The sample holds roughly 320,000 clones, around 87% seen once. The sequencing here drew on peripheral blood, taken in a trial of Ad26.COV2.S vaccine versus placebo. These receptors came from a person between 18 and 60 years old who received the Ad26.COV2.S COVID-19 vaccine or a placebo.

As to this clone: Other DNA sequences in this specimen translate into the identical CDR3. J is TRBJ2-7 and V is TRBV5-1; TRBD1 matches at 7 bases. V lost 0 bases and J lost 5; bases outside the gene matches: 5. CDR1 SGHRS and CDR2 YFSETQ come from the germline V gene. CDR3 size: 14 residues. CDR3 amino acids: CASSLANRGDEQYF. The CDR3, as DNA: TGCGCCAGCAGCTTGGCTAACAGGGGCGACGAGCAGTACTTC. Using reference TRBV5-1 and TRBJ2-7 for the parts outside the CDR3, the full variable domain is KAGVTQTPRYLIKTRGQQVTLSCSPISGHRSVSWYQQTPGQGLQFLFEYFSETQRNKGNFPGRFSGRQFSNSRSEMNVSTLELGDSALYLCASSLANRGDEQYFGPGTRLTVT.

This clone was found once. The chain employs TRBV30 and TRBJ1-6; unclear D gene. Trimming took off 4 bases at V and 9 bases at J, with 10 bases between the two ends. The CDR3 is made up of 12 amino acids. Germline assignment: CDR1 GTSNPN and CDR2 SVGIG (reference sequence). In DNA, the CDR3 is TGTGCCTGGATGGACGTAACTTCACCCCTCCACTTT. It is translated as CAWMDVTSPLHF.

The V gene is TRBV7-2, the J gene TRBJ1-1; TRBD1 matches at 11 bases. After removal of 0 bases from V and 6 bases from J, the junction contained 3 bases not matched to a gene. Looked up from germline, CDR1 is SGHTA and CDR2 is FQGNSA. CDR3 length: 15 residues. The CDR3 DNA reads TGTGCCAGCAGCTTAGCATCGGGACAGGGGGCTGAAGCTTTCTTT. As protein: CASSLASGQGAEAFF.

The chain has TRBV12-3 or TRBV12-4 and TRBJ1-2, with D maybe TRBD1 (5 bases). The CDR3 extends over 12 amino acids. The germline V and J ends were trimmed by 5 bases and 8 bases, with 12 bases remaining between them. CDR3 in DNA: TGTGCCAGCAGTCCAGGGTTTCAAGGCTACACCTTC. Protein: CASSPGFQGYTF.

On this clone: At one boundary the junction diverges from the germline segment, which might be a read error. The V gene is TRBV11-2, the J gene TRBJ2-1; TRBD2 aligns across 7 bases. The CDR3 runs 15 residues. CDR1 SGHAT and CDR2 FQNNGV come from the germline V gene. CDR3 loop: CASSSGLVSHNEQFF. CDR3 sequence (DNA): TGTGCCAGCAGCTCCGGACTAGTCTCCCACAATGAGCAGTTCTTC.

This clone has more than one count but fewer than ten. The chain recombines TRBV5-1 with TRBJ1-2; D may be TRBD1 (6 bases). This CDR3 comprises 15 residues. Germline lookup yields CDR1 SGHRS and CDR2 YFSETQ. The V end lost 3 bases, the J end lost 2 bases, and 14 bases lay between the germline ends. The CDR3 region has the DNA TGCGCCAGCAGCTGGGGGCCTGGAGAAAACTATGGCTACACCTTC. Amino acids: CASSWGPGENYGYTF.

The rearrangement links TRBV29-1 to TRBJ2-7; tentatively, D is TRBD1 (5 bases). CDR3 length: 13 amino acids. CDR1 is SQVTM and CDR2 is ANQGSEA in the germline V gene. Trimming removed 6 bases from V and 1 base from J, with 13 bases in between. The CDR3 DNA follows: TGCAGCGTCGTGGGGCAGGAGTCCTACGAGCAGTACTTC. This codes for CSVVGQESYEQYF.

The chain recombines TRBV6-5 with TRBJ2-1, with D possibly being TRBD1 (5 bases). Deletions cut 6 bases from V and 9 bases from J, with 9 bases between. The CDR3 runs 11 residues. The V gene's germline CDR1 is MNHEY and CDR2 SVGAGI. The CDR3 reads CASRDNTEQFF. The CDR3, as DNA: TGTGCCAGCAGGGACAACACTGAGCAGTTCTTC.